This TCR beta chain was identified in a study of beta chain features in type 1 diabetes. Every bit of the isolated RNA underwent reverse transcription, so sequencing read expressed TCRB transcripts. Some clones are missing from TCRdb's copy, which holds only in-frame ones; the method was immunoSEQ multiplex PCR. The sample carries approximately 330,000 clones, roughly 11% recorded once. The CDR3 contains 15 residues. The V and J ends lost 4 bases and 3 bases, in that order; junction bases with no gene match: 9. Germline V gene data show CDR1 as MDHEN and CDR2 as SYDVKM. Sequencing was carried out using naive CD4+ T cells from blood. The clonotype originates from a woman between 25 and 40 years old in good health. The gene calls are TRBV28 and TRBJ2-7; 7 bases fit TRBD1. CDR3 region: CASSSRDRSYYEQYF. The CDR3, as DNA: TGTGCCAGCAGTTCCAGGGACAGAAGCTACTACGAGCAGTACTTC.